Listed below are T cell receptor beta chains from one sample, sequenced in a study of cytomegalovirus exposure and HLA in healthy donors. TCRdb's copy holds only in-frame clones and misses some; the assay was immunoSEQ multiplex PCR. The top ten clones hold 5.7% of a sample with around 71,000 clones, around 60% of them seen once. Specimen: PBMCs. These receptors all come from a man aged 25 to 40 in good health and CMV-seropositive. CDR3s include the opening cysteine and the closing phenylalanine or tryptophan. D genes are given only for firm matches. Clone size is given for some rows only: seen once, a few or many times, or a class if the clone is expanded.

cdr3_aa,cdr3_nt,j_call,v_call,d_call,clone_size
CARIADPGQETQYF,TGTGCCAGAATAGCGGACCCGGGCCAGGAGACCCAGTACTTC,TRBJ2-5,TRBV6-5,.,.
CASSFGDRNSPLHF,TGCGCCAGCAGCTTCGGTGACAGGAATTCACCCCTCCACTTT,TRBJ1-6,TRBV5-1,.,.
CASSPDYNQPQHF,TGTGCCAGCTCACCAGACTACAATCAGCCCCAGCATTTT,TRBJ1-5,TRBV18,.,.
CASSLGVAGTNEKLFF,TGTGCCAGCAGCTTAGGAGTGGCAGGGACTAATGAAAAACTGTTTTTT,TRBJ1-4,TRBV7-9,.,.
CASSPPAGGSSNQPQHF,TGTGCCAGCAGTCCCCCGGCAGGGGGCTCGAGCAATCAGCCCCAGCATTTT,TRBJ1-5,TRBV28,TRBD1,.
CASSVAGGGLWQFF,TGTGCCAGCAGCGTAGCGGGAGGGGGACTCTGGCAGTTCTTC,TRBJ2-1,TRBV7-8,TRBD2,.
CASSLGRGYTEVFF,TGTGCCAGCAGTTTAGGCAGGGGGTATACTGAAGTTTTCTTT,TRBJ1-1,TRBV28,TRBD1,.
CASSGDSGSRSGANVLTF,TGTGCCAGCTCGGGAGATAGCGGGTCCCGCTCTGGGGCCAACGTCCTGACTTTC,TRBJ2-6,TRBV18,TRBD2,.
CAVKSVIDQPQHF,TGTGCCGTAAAGTCAGTAATTGATCAGCCCCAGCATTTT,TRBJ1-5,TRBV2,.,.
CASSLGGSSYNSPLHF,TGTGCCAGCAGCTTGGGCGGGAGCTCCTATAATTCACCCCTCCACTTT,TRBJ1-6,TRBV7-8,.,.
CASSVISRTGSITDTQYF,TGTGCCAGCAGCGTAATTTCTCGGACGGGGAGTATCACAGATACGCAGTATTTT,TRBJ2-3,TRBV9,.,.
CASTPGTDYTNYYGYTF,TGTGCCAGCACCCCCGGGACGGACTACACTAATTACTATGGCTACACCTTC,TRBJ1-2,TRBV27,.,few
CASQGSSYEQYF,TGTGCCAGCCAGGGGAGCTCCTACGAGCAGTACTTC,TRBJ2-7,TRBV28,.,.
CASSVGPNQPQHF,TGTGCCAGCAGCGTAGGGCCCAATCAGCCCCAGCATTTT,TRBJ1-5,TRBV9,.,.
CASSLLTGTGGTEAFF,TGTGCCAGCAGCTTACTCACCGGGACAGGGGGCACTGAAGCTTTCTTT,TRBJ1-1,TRBV5-6,TRBD1,many
CSVEGTGRPDTQYF,TGCAGCGTTGAAGGGACAGGGAGGCCAGATACGCAGTATTTT,TRBJ2-3,TRBV29-1,TRBD1,few
CASSPHLGGTEAFF,TGTGCCAGCAGCCCACACTTGGGGGGCACTGAAGCTTTCTTT,TRBJ1-1,TRBV7-7,.,few
CASSHDRARGETQYF,TGTGCCAGCAGCCATGACAGGGCCCGGGGGGAGACCCAGTACTTC,TRBJ2-5,TRBV28,.,.
CASSVQGGTYNSPLHF,TGTGCCAGCAGTGTACAGGGTGGGACCTATAATTCACCCCTCCACTTT,TRBJ1-6,TRBV2,.,few
CASSSRTASQYF,TGTGCCAGTAGTAGTCGGACTGCCTCCCAGTACTTC,TRBJ2-5,TRBV19,.,once
CATLSDYEQYF,TGTGCCACACTTTCCGACTACGAGCAGTACTTC,TRBJ2-7,TRBV2,.,.
CASIASGSTDTQYF,TGTGCCAGCATCGCTAGCGGTAGCACAGATACGCAGTATTTT,TRBJ2-3,TRBV2,TRBD2,.
CATSRDLIGSGENTEAFF,TGTGCCACCAGCAGAGATCTGATCGGCTCAGGGGAGAACACTGAAGCTTTCTTT,TRBJ1-1,TRBV15,.,.
CASRRGLDGETQYF,TGTGCCAGCCGCAGAGGGCTGGATGGGGAGACCCAGTACTTC,TRBJ2-5,TRBV27,.,.
CASSLSSVKGGKTYEQYF,TGCGCCAGCAGCTTGAGTAGTGTAAAGGGAGGAAAAACCTACGAGCAGTACTTC,TRBJ2-7,TRBV5-1,.,.
CASRNRDSSNQPQHF,TGTGCCAGCAGAAACCGGGACTCTAGCAATCAGCCCCAGCATTTT,TRBJ1-5,TRBV2,.,.
CASSSAGRADTQYF,TGTGCCAGCAGCTCGGCGGGGCGGGCAGATACGCAGTATTTT,TRBJ2-3,TRBV7-2,.,.
CASNSRALADTQYF,TGTGCCAGTAATTCCAGGGCGCTGGCAGATACGCAGTATTTT,TRBJ2-3,TRBV19,.,.
CASTPNLSSGNTIYF,TGTGCCAGCACCCCAAACTTGAGCTCTGGAAACACCATATATTTT,TRBJ1-3,TRBV5-4,.,.
CASTRDREGYGYTF,TGTGCCAGCACTAGGGACAGGGAGGGGTATGGCTACACCTTC,TRBJ1-2,TRBV9,TRBD1,.
CASSQQGNTEAFF,TGTGCCAGCAGCCAACAGGGGAACACTGAAGCTTTCTTT,TRBJ1-1,TRBV14,.,once
CASALQGNTEAFF,TGTGCCAGCGCACTACAGGGAAACACTGAAGCTTTCTTT,TRBJ1-1,TRBV19,.,.
CASSFSGVRQPQHF,TGTGCCAGCAGTTTTAGTGGAGTGAGGCAGCCCCAGCATTTT,TRBJ1-5,TRBV27,.,.
CASSLTGWEAFF,TGTGCCAGCAGCTTGACAGGGTGGGAAGCTTTCTTT,TRBJ1-1,TRBV7-9,TRBD1,few
CASSLLAGPQHF,TGTGCCAGCAGCTTACTGGCTGGGCCCCAGCATTTT,TRBJ1-5,TRBV7-2,.,few
CASSSAGTEAGYGYTF,TGTGCCAGCAGTTCCGCCGGGACAGAGGCGGGCTATGGCTACACCTTC,TRBJ1-2,TRBV28,TRBD1,.
CASSYDSGSSRDYEQYF,TGTGCCAGCAGCTATGATAGCGGGAGTTCCAGGGACTACGAGCAGTACTTC,TRBJ2-7,TRBV7-2,TRBD2,.
CASRWGRVIQPQHF,TGTGCCAGCAGATGGGGCAGGGTGATTCAGCCCCAGCATTTT,TRBJ1-5,TRBV28,.,.
CASSLEARSGANVLTF,TGCGCCAGCAGCTTGGAAGCCCGATCTGGGGCCAACGTCCTGACTTTC,TRBJ2-6,TRBV5-1,.,.
CASRSPGTGRAGELFF,TGTGCCAGCAGATCCCCCGGGACAGGGAGGGCCGGGGAGCTGTTTTTT,TRBJ2-2,TRBV28,TRBD1,.
CASSTRLAENTGELFF,TGTGCCAGCAGCACTAGACTAGCGGAAAACACCGGGGAGCTGTTTTTT,TRBJ2-2,TRBV7-9,TRBD2,.
CASSSYPGTGGNEQFF,TGTGCCAGCAGTTCGTATCCCGGGACAGGGGGAAATGAGCAGTTCTTC,TRBJ2-1,TRBV28,TRBD1,.
CASRAPGQGLYEQYF,TGTGCCAGTAGAGCTCCGGGACAGGGGCTCTACGAGCAGTACTTC,TRBJ2-7,TRBV19,TRBD1,.
CASSLEGLLNTGELFF,TGTGCCAGCAGCTTGGAGGGACTACTGAACACCGGGGAGCTGTTTTTT,TRBJ2-2,TRBV5-6,TRBD2,.
CASSEAGTVLSPLHF,TGTGCCAGCAGTGAAGCAGGGACAGTTTTATCACCCCTCCACTTT,TRBJ1-6,TRBV2,TRBD1,few
CASSVGRGDQPQHF,TGTGCCAGCAGCGTCGGCAGGGGAGACCAGCCCCAGCATTTT,TRBJ1-5,TRBV9,.,once
CASSYAPGQLLYEQYF,TGTGCCAGCAGTTACGCTCCGGGACAGTTACTATACGAGCAGTACTTC,TRBJ2-7,TRBV6-6,TRBD1,few
CASSSGEGYTF,TGTGCCAGCAGCTCTGGGGAGGGCTACACCTTC,TRBJ1-2,TRBV7-9,.,few
CSVETPRGLRDTQYF,TGCAGCGTTGAGACCCCCAGGGGGCTACGAGATACGCAGTATTTT,TRBJ2-3,TRBV29-1,TRBD1,.
CASGLAGTGDYGYTF,TGTGCCAGCGGGTTAGCCGGGACAGGCGACTATGGCTACACCTTC,TRBJ1-2,TRBV19,TRBD1,.